This T cell receptor beta chain is drawn from a study of T cell repertoires in cytomegalovirus infection. Study context: The authors used CMV epitopes that were HLA-C-restricted (recently identified) and HLA-B-restricted (well studied). It can be stated that public TCR beta signatures indicated CMV infection as well as a matching HLA type.

Study observations and caveats: Of the TCR beta families, the public ones yielded a cumulative frequency that identified carriers of CMV plus the relevant HLA. HLA-C-restricted CMV-specific TCR beta clonotypes were dominant in the ex vivo response.

Note on this clonotype: What it recognizes is unknown.

This CDR3 comprises 15 residues. In germline, CDR1 is SGHNT, CDR2 YYREEE (reference sequence). V was pared by 0 bases and J by 9 bases, with 9 bases of the junction left unmatched. TCRdb independently ran MiXCR on the reads; one entry per CDR3 protein. The table includes approximately 260,000 distinct CDR3 sequences, roughly 21% detected once. Source: cultured PBMCs, taken from culture after CMV antigen stimulation. This clonotype was sampled from a human donor in good health (CMV status not recorded). Some clones in this sample may be carry-over from other donors' samples. V and J are TRBV5-4 and TRBJ2-1; 7 bases line up with TRBD2. CDR3 nucleotide sequence: TGTGCCAGCAGCTTGGGCGGGACTAATGCCGGTGAGCAGTTCTTC. It translates to CASSLGGTNAGEQFF.